This T cell receptor (beta chain) was sequenced for a study of T-cell reconstitution after alpha-beta-depleted transplantation in children. This CDR3 is built from 15 residues. Germline loops: CDR1 KGHSH, CDR2 LQKENI. With 3 bases clipped from V and 3 bases from J, the junction kept 7 bases outside the gene matches. TCRbeta library construction was performed incorporating unique molecular identifiers. One entry per CDR3 protein results from TCRdb running MiXCR on the PCR reads. There are 490,000 or so distinct CDR3 sequences in the sample; over 9.5% occur only once, and roughly 2% lies in the top ten. As to this clonotype: The antigen is unknown.

The study's findings and limits: Surviving thymic progenitors and recipient T cells were the source of high TCRbeta diversity at day 60 in some patients. By one year post-transplant, T-cell counts and diversity largely arose from T cells that were newly produced. Alpha-beta T cells present about two months after transplant were reported to originate from several hundred expanded graft clones.

The rearrangement uses TRBV18 and TRBJ1-2, with 7 bases lining up with TRBD1. The sequence came from a child aged 2-15 years with inherited bone marrow failure, due to receive a stem cell transplant. The material sequenced was PBMCs, taken before TCRalphabeta/CD19-depleted stem cell transplant. For the CDR3, the DNA is TGTGCCAGCTCACCTCGGGGCACAGGGGACTATGGCTACACCTTC. It codes for CASSPRGTGDYGYTF.